The rows below give T cell receptor beta chains drawn from one sample of a study of cytomegalovirus exposure and HLA in healthy donors. Profiling relied on immunoSEQ multiplex PCR, and the TCRdb table lists in-frame clones only, not all of them. Among over 150,000 clones listed, roughly 67% were seen once. The sample taken for sequencing was PBMCs. The source is a woman aged 18 to 35 in good health and CMV-seropositive. Each CDR3 is given with its conserved first and last residue. The D gene is left open where the match is weak. For some rows the clone size is stated as once, few or many, or as a class when expanded; others skip it.

cdr3_nt: TGTGCCAGTAGAATCAGCAGGGTTGATGAAAAACTGTTTTTT
cdr3_aa: CASRISRVDEKLFF
clone_size: NA
v_call: TRBV19
j_call: TRBJ1-4
d_call: NA
cdr3_length: 14

cdr3_nt: TGTGCCAGCAGCCCCAGATTCGCAGATACGCAGTATTTT
cdr3_aa: CASSPRFADTQYF
clone_size: NA
v_call: TRBV5-4
j_call: TRBJ2-3
d_call: NA
cdr3_length: 13

cdr3_nt: TGTGCCAGCTCACGAGGGGACAGGGACGTCACTGAAGCTTTCTTT
cdr3_aa: CASSRGDRDVTEAFF
clone_size: NA
v_call: TRBV18
j_call: TRBJ1-1
d_call: TRBD1
cdr3_length: 15

cdr3_nt: TGTGCCAGCAGCAGTCTAGCGGGGGGATCGGATACGCAGTATTTT
cdr3_aa: CASSSLAGGSDTQYF
clone_size: NA
v_call: TRBV7-2
j_call: TRBJ2-3
d_call: TRBD2
cdr3_length: 15

cdr3_nt: TGTGCCAGCAGCGTAGCTTTTGATGAGCAGTTCTTC
cdr3_aa: CASSVAFDEQFF
clone_size: NA
v_call: TRBV9
j_call: TRBJ2-1
d_call: NA
cdr3_length: 12

cdr3_nt: TGTGCCATCAAACAGGGGAACCCTATCGTCGAGCAGTACTTC
cdr3_aa: CAIKQGNPIVEQYF
clone_size: NA
v_call: TRBV2
j_call: TRBJ2-7
d_call: TRBD1
cdr3_length: 14

cdr3_nt: TGTGCCACCAGCAGAGATGCTAGCCTGTACAATGAGCAGTTCTTC
cdr3_aa: CATSRDASLYNEQFF
clone_size: few
v_call: TRBV15
j_call: TRBJ2-1
d_call: NA
cdr3_length: 15

cdr3_nt: TGTGCCTGGAGGGGACAGGGAAGGACAGATACGCAGTATTTT
cdr3_aa: CAWRGQGRTDTQYF
clone_size: NA
v_call: TRBV30
j_call: TRBJ2-3
d_call: TRBD1
cdr3_length: 14

cdr3_nt: TGTGCCAGCAGCCAAGCACCGACAGGACTTAAGAACACTGAAGCTTTCTTT
cdr3_aa: CASSQAPTGLKNTEAFF
clone_size: NA
v_call: TRBV4-2
j_call: TRBJ1-1
d_call: NA
cdr3_length: 17

cdr3_nt: TGTGCCAGCCAGCCGGGACTAGCCCAAGAGACCCAGTACTTC
cdr3_aa: CASQPGLAQETQYF
clone_size: few
v_call: TRBV9
j_call: TRBJ2-5
d_call: TRBD2
cdr3_length: 14

cdr3_nt: TGTGCCAGCAGTTTGCAGGGAATCGGCTATGGCTACACCTTC
cdr3_aa: CASSLQGIGYGYTF
clone_size: NA
v_call: TRBV6-5
j_call: TRBJ1-2
d_call: NA
cdr3_length: 14

cdr3_nt: TGTGCCAGCAGGGGGACAGGACAAGAGACCCAGTACTTC
cdr3_aa: CASRGTGQETQYF
clone_size: NA
v_call: TRBV2
j_call: TRBJ2-5
d_call: TRBD1
cdr3_length: 13

cdr3_nt: TGCAGTGTTAGTTTAAACTATGGCTACACCTTC
cdr3_aa: CSVSLNYGYTF
clone_size: NA
v_call: TRBV20-1
j_call: TRBJ1-2
d_call: NA
cdr3_length: 11

cdr3_nt: TGTGCCAGCAGAAGACAGGGGACCGGGGAGCTGTTTTTT
cdr3_aa: CASRRQGTGELFF
clone_size: NA
v_call: TRBV5-6
j_call: TRBJ2-2
d_call: TRBD1
cdr3_length: 13

cdr3_nt: TGTGCCAGCAGCCCAACTGGACAGGGGAATGGCTACACCTTC
cdr3_aa: CASSPTGQGNGYTF
clone_size: NA
v_call: TRBV7-2
j_call: TRBJ1-2
d_call: TRBD1
cdr3_length: 14

cdr3_nt: TGTGCCAGCAGGCTTGGGGGGGCCAATCAGCCCCAGCATTTT
cdr3_aa: CASRLGGANQPQHF
clone_size: NA
v_call: TRBV27
j_call: TRBJ1-5
d_call: NA
cdr3_length: 14

cdr3_nt: TGTGCCAGCAGTTTATCGGCGATACAGGGGGCCGAGGGCTACACCTTC
cdr3_aa: CASSLSAIQGAEGYTF
clone_size: once
v_call: TRBV27
j_call: TRBJ1-2
d_call: TRBD1
cdr3_length: 16

cdr3_nt: TGTGCCAGCTCACCTGGGCAGGGGGGATCGCACGAGCAGTACTTC
cdr3_aa: CASSPGQGGSHEQYF
clone_size: NA
v_call: TRBV18
j_call: TRBJ2-7
d_call: NA
cdr3_length: 15

cdr3_nt: TGTGCCTGGAGTGTCGGCGGATACAATGAGCAGTTCTTC
cdr3_aa: CAWSVGGYNEQFF
clone_size: NA
v_call: TRBV30
j_call: TRBJ2-1
d_call: NA
cdr3_length: 13

cdr3_nt: TGTGCCAGCAGCGACTACGAGGGTCCAGATACGCAGTATTTT
cdr3_aa: CASSDYEGPDTQYF
clone_size: NA
v_call: TRBV25-1
j_call: TRBJ2-3
d_call: NA
cdr3_length: 14

cdr3_nt: TGTGCCACCAACCTGAGTAGTAGTAGGAGCCAAGAGACCCAGTACTTC
cdr3_aa: CATNLSSSRSQETQYF
clone_size: NA
v_call: TRBV27
j_call: TRBJ2-5
d_call: NA
cdr3_length: 16

cdr3_nt: TGTGCCAGCAGTTACTCGACCCAGGGCGCCCAGCAGTACTTC
cdr3_aa: CASSYSTQGAQQYF
clone_size: few
v_call: TRBV6-5
j_call: TRBJ2-7
d_call: NA
cdr3_length: 14

cdr3_nt: TGTGCCAGCAGCTGGACAGGGGGTGACACCGGGGAGCTGTTTTTT
cdr3_aa: CASSWTGGDTGELFF
clone_size: NA
v_call: TRBV7-9
j_call: TRBJ2-2
d_call: TRBD1
cdr3_length: 15

cdr3_nt: TGCGCCAGCAGCTTGACCGGGACACAGAACACTGAAGCTTTCTTT
cdr3_aa: CASSLTGTQNTEAFF
clone_size: NA
v_call: TRBV5-1
j_call: TRBJ1-1
d_call: NA
cdr3_length: 15

cdr3_nt: TGTGCCAGCAGTTACGCCCCCCGGAACTATGGCTACACCTTC
cdr3_aa: CASSYAPRNYGYTF
clone_size: NA
v_call: TRBV6-5
j_call: TRBJ1-2
d_call: NA
cdr3_length: 14

cdr3_nt: TGTGCCATCAGTGACAGGGCCGACTCCAATGAGCAGTTCTTC
cdr3_aa: CAISDRADSNEQFF
clone_size: NA
v_call: TRBV10-3
j_call: TRBJ2-1
d_call: NA
cdr3_length: 14

cdr3_nt: TGTGCCAGCAGTTTCCCGGGACTGTTCTCTGGGGCCAACGTCCTGACTTTC
cdr3_aa: CASSFPGLFSGANVLTF
clone_size: NA
v_call: TRBV7-2
j_call: TRBJ2-6
d_call: NA
cdr3_length: 17

cdr3_nt: TGTGCCAGCAGCGCCCGACTATCGCAAGAGACCCAGTACTTC
cdr3_aa: CASSARLSQETQYF
clone_size: NA
v_call: TRBV5-4
j_call: TRBJ2-5
d_call: NA
cdr3_length: 14

cdr3_nt: TGTGCCAGCAGTCCCAGGAGAGGGCTGAACACTGAAGCTTTCTTT
cdr3_aa: CASSPRRGLNTEAFF
clone_size: few
v_call: TRBV27
j_call: TRBJ1-1
d_call: NA
cdr3_length: 15

cdr3_nt: TGTGCCATAGGGAACAGGGGCTCTCGATTAACTGGCAATCAGCCCCAGCATTTT
cdr3_aa: CAIGNRGSRLTGNQPQHF
clone_size: NA
v_call: TRBV2
j_call: TRBJ1-5
d_call: TRBD1
cdr3_length: 18

cdr3_nt: TGTGCCAGCAGCCTCGTGGCCACTACTGGAAACACCATATATTTT
cdr3_aa: CASSLVATTGNTIYF
clone_size: NA
v_call: TRBV11-2
j_call: TRBJ1-3
d_call: NA
cdr3_length: 15

cdr3_nt: TGTGCCAGCAGCTTCAGTCCGGCAGGGAAGGCTGAAGCTTTCTTT
cdr3_aa: CASSFSPAGKAEAFF
clone_size: NA
v_call: TRBV5-6
j_call: TRBJ1-1
d_call: NA
cdr3_length: 15

cdr3_nt: TGTGCCAGCAGGGTTGGCCAAACTAATGAAAAACTGTTTTTT
cdr3_aa: CASRVGQTNEKLFF
clone_size: once
v_call: TRBV6-5
j_call: TRBJ1-4
d_call: NA
cdr3_length: 14

cdr3_nt: TGCGCCAGCAGCCTCCGACCCGAATTACAGGGGAAAGGAGAGACCCAGTACTTC
cdr3_aa: CASSLRPELQGKGETQYF
clone_size: NA
v_call: TRBV4-1
j_call: TRBJ2-5
d_call: TRBD1
cdr3_length: 18

cdr3_nt: TGTGCCAGCAGTGGTTTACAAGAGACCCAGTACTTC
cdr3_aa: CASSGLQETQYF
clone_size: NA
v_call: TRBV2
j_call: TRBJ2-5
d_call: NA
cdr3_length: 12

cdr3_nt: TGTGCCACCCTAACTAGCGGGGGATACAATGAGCAGTTCTTC
cdr3_aa: CATLTSGGYNEQFF
clone_size: NA
v_call: TRBV2
j_call: TRBJ2-1
d_call: TRBD2
cdr3_length: 14

cdr3_nt: TGCAGCGCCATAACCGGGACAACCACGGGGACCCAGTACTTC
cdr3_aa: CSAITGTTTGTQYF
clone_size: NA
v_call: TRBV29-1
j_call: TRBJ2-5
d_call: NA
cdr3_length: 14

cdr3_nt: TGTGCCAGCAGCTTAGGCGGGACTAGACGCTACGAGCAGTACTTC
cdr3_aa: CASSLGGTRRYEQYF
clone_size: NA
v_call: TRBV7-9
j_call: TRBJ2-7
d_call: TRBD2
cdr3_length: 15

cdr3_nt: TGTGCCAGCAGCGCTGTGGACGGGGACACCATATATTTT
cdr3_aa: CASSAVDGDTIYF
clone_size: NA
v_call: TRBV4-2
j_call: TRBJ1-3
d_call: NA
cdr3_length: 13

cdr3_nt: TGTGCCAGCAGCGGGGGGCACAGGGGGTATGGCTACACCTTC
cdr3_aa: CASSGGHRGYGYTF
clone_size: NA
v_call: TRBV6-1
j_call: TRBJ1-2
d_call: TRBD1
cdr3_length: 14

cdr3_nt: TGTGCCTGGAGTGAAGGGGTGCAGCCCCAGCATTTT
cdr3_aa: CAWSEGVQPQHF
clone_size: once
v_call: TRBV30
j_call: TRBJ1-5
d_call: NA
cdr3_length: 12

cdr3_nt: TGCGCCAGCACCACCGGACAGGACTCCTACGAGCAGTACTTC
cdr3_aa: CASTTGQDSYEQYF
clone_size: once
v_call: TRBV5-1
j_call: TRBJ2-7
d_call: TRBD1
cdr3_length: 14

cdr3_nt: TGTGCCAGCAGCTTGGAGCCTAGTCGAGGCGAGCAGTACTTC
cdr3_aa: CASSLEPSRGEQYF
clone_size: NA
v_call: TRBV5-4
j_call: TRBJ2-7
d_call: NA
cdr3_length: 14

cdr3_nt: TGTGCCAGCACGAAAGCTTCCCGGACAGCTAATAGTGGCTACACCTTC
cdr3_aa: CASTKASRTANSGYTF
clone_size: NA
v_call: TRBV19
j_call: TRBJ1-2
d_call: NA
cdr3_length: 16

cdr3_nt: TGTGCCAGCAGTTCCACCGGGGGAGCTTTTTTT
cdr3_aa: CASSSTGGAFF
clone_size: NA
v_call: TRBV6-5
j_call: TRBJ1-1
d_call: NA
cdr3_length: 11

cdr3_nt: TGTGCCAGCAGTAAGACAGGGGATAGCAATCAGCCCCAGCATTTT
cdr3_aa: CASSKTGDSNQPQHF
clone_size: NA
v_call: TRBV2
j_call: TRBJ1-5
d_call: TRBD1
cdr3_length: 15

cdr3_nt: TGTGCCAGCAGCCTCTCAAGCGGGGATTTTGGGGCCAACGTCCTGACTTTC
cdr3_aa: CASSLSSGDFGANVLTF
clone_size: NA
v_call: TRBV4-2
j_call: TRBJ2-6
d_call: TRBD2
cdr3_length: 17

cdr3_nt: TGTGCCAGCAGCTTAGGTGTAGCCCCGAGCACAGATACGCAGTATTTT
cdr3_aa: CASSLGVAPSTDTQYF
clone_size: NA
v_call: TRBV11-3
j_call: TRBJ2-3
d_call: NA
cdr3_length: 16

cdr3_nt: TGTGCCAGCAGCCCAGGAGACAGGGGCTGGAGCAATCAGCCCCAGCATTTT
cdr3_aa: CASSPGDRGWSNQPQHF
clone_size: few
v_call: TRBV9
j_call: TRBJ1-5
d_call: TRBD1
cdr3_length: 17

cdr3_nt: TGTGCCAGCAGTGAACTCCCGGGGTACTACGAGCAGTACTTC
cdr3_aa: CASSELPGYYEQYF
clone_size: NA
v_call: TRBV2
j_call: TRBJ2-7
d_call: NA
cdr3_length: 14

cdr3_nt: TGTGCCAGCAGCTTGGGAGGGAACACTGAAGCTTTCTTT
cdr3_aa: CASSLGGNTEAFF
clone_size: NA
v_call: TRBV5-6
j_call: TRBJ1-1
d_call: NA
cdr3_length: 13

cdr3_nt: TGTGCCAGCAGCTTAGTTGCGGGGGGCGATTCCTACGAGCAGTACTTC
cdr3_aa: CASSLVAGGDSYEQYF
clone_size: NA
v_call: TRBV7-2
j_call: TRBJ2-7
d_call: TRBD2
cdr3_length: 16

cdr3_nt: TGTGCCAGTAGCGTAACCGGGACTACAAATCAGCCCCAGCATTTT
cdr3_aa: CASSVTGTTNQPQHF
clone_size: NA
v_call: TRBV19
j_call: TRBJ1-5
d_call: NA
cdr3_length: 15

cdr3_nt: TGCGCCAGCAGCCAAGAAGGGCAGGGCCAATCACCCCTCCACTTT
cdr3_aa: CASSQEGQGQSPLHF
clone_size: NA
v_call: TRBV4-3
j_call: TRBJ1-6
d_call: NA
cdr3_length: 15

cdr3_nt: TGCGCCAGCAGCCAAGATCCAGGGGGGAACTACGAGCAGTACTTC
cdr3_aa: CASSQDPGGNYEQYF
clone_size: NA
v_call: TRBV4-3
j_call: TRBJ2-7
d_call: NA
cdr3_length: 15